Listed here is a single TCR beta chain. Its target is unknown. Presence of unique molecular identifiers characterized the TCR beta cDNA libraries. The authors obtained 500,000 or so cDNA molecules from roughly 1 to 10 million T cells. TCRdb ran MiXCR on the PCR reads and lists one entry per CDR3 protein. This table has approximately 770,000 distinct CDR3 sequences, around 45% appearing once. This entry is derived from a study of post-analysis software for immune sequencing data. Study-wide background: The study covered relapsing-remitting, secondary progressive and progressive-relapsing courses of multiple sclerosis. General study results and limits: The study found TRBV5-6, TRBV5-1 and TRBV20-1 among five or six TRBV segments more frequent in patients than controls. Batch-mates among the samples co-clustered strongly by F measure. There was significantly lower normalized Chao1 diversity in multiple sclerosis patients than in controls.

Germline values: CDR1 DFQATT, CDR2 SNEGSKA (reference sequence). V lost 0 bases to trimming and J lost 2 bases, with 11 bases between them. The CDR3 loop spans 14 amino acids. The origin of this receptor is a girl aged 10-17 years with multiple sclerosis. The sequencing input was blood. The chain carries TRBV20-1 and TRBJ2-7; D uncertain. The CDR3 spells CSARDGCSTYEQYF. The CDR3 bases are TGCAGTGCTAGAGATGGATGCTCCACCTACGAGCAGTACTTC.